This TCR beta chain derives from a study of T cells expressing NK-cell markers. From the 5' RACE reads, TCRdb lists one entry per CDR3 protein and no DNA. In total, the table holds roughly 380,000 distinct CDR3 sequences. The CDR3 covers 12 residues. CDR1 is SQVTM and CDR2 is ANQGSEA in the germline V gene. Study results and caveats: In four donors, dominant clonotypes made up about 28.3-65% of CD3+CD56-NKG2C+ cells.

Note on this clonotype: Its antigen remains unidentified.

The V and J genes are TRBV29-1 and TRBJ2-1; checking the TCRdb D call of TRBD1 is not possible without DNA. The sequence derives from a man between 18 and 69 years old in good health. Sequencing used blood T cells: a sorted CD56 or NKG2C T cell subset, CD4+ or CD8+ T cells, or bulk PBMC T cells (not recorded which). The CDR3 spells CSDRTDLGEQFF.